The 7 T cell receptor beta chains below come from one sample, sequenced in a study of early stage breast cancer tumors. The assay was immunoSEQ multiplex PCR, and TCRdb's table has in-frame clones only and misses some. Here the sample spans under 13,000 clones, around 80% being singletons. Sequenced sample: breast tumor tissue. The receptors derive from a person aged 70 to 80 with breast cancer.

This clone has only a few counts. The same CDR3 can be traced to other DNA sequences in this sample. The rearrangement uses TRBV5-1 and TRBJ2-2; D possibly corresponds to TRBD2 (6 bases). Germline-derived CDR1 and CDR2 are SGHRS and YFSETQ. V was cut by 5 bases and J by 4 bases, with 12 bases left in between. This CDR3 comprises 14 residues. The CDR3 nucleotides read TGCGCCAGCAGAGGGACGGAGGGCACCGGGGAGCTGTTTTTT. Translated: CASRGTEGTGELFF.

About this clone itself: Mismatch with germline at one junction end may stem from a read error. The chain has TRBV10-3 and TRBJ2-3; 7 bases match TRBD1. Germline V gene data show CDR1 as ENHRY and CDR2 as SYGVKD. The CDR3 runs to 17 residues. The CDR3 DNA reads as TGTACCATCAGTGACGGGCCCCCGGGACAGATTACAGATACGCAGTATTTT. Protein: CTISDGPPGQITDTQYF.

The chain is built from TRBV4-2 and TRBJ2-7; 9 bases agree with TRBD2. Germline V CDR1 and CDR2: LGHNA, YNFKEQ. J lost 2 bases, V lost 0 bases, and 8 bases had no gene match. The CDR3 consists of 17 residues. In DNA form, the CDR3 reads TGTGCCAGCAGCCAAGATCTTGGTAGCGGGAGACCCTACGAGCAGTACTTC. Translation gives CASSQDLGSGRPYEQYF.

This clone was recorded once. This chain links TRBV5-1 with TRBJ2-2; 8 bases are shared with TRBD2. The germline V gene encodes CDR1 SGHRS and CDR2 YFSETQ. The CDR3 runs to 16 residues. Trimming cost V 3 bases and J 0 bases; bases outside gene matches: 4. This chain's CDR3 is CASSSTSGANTGELFF. The CDR3 DNA reads as TGCGCCAGCAGCTCAACTAGCGGAGCGAACACCGGGGAGCTGTTTTTT.

The CDR3 region is CASSTSGPNTGELFF. The CDR3 nucleotides read TGTGCCAGCAGTACTAGCGGACCGAACACCGGGGAGCTGTTTTTT. The chain combines TRBV6-5 with TRBJ2-2; 8 nucleotides agree with TRBD2. The germline V gene encodes CDR1 MNHEY and CDR2 SVGAGI. Trimming at V came to 5 bases and at J to 0 bases, leaving 2 bases not matched to a gene. The CDR3 length is 15 residues.

Here the CDR3 reads CASSSTPGQGKETQYF. The CDR3 DNA follows: TGTGCCAGCAGTAGCACACCGGGACAGGGAAAGGAGACCCAGTACTTC. The chain recombines TRBV6-4 with TRBJ2-5; 9 bases are shared with TRBD1. Germline CDR1 MRHNA, CDR2 SNTAGT. The CDR3 has 16 residues. Trimming at V came to 5 bases and at J to 5 bases, leaving 12 bases not matched to a gene.

The chain links TRBV10-3 to TRBJ2-6; possibly TRBD1 for D (7 bases). CDR3 length equals 19 residues. CDR1 is ENHRY, CDR2 SYGVKD, per germline. Deletions cut 2 bases from V and 3 bases from J, with 20 bases between. CDR3 DNA sequence: TGTGCCATCAGTGAGGGGGTTGGAGGGGGCGCGGTTGGGGCCAACGTCCTGACTTTC. Its protein product is CAISEGVGGGAVGANVLTF.